Detailed here is one TCR beta chain. The antigen remains undetermined. This sample is part of a study of CD8+ T cells in alopecia areata. Extraction and reverse transcription of RNA yielded cDNA as the sequencing template. Here immunoSEQ multiplex PCR was the method, and the copy in TCRdb shows in-frame clones only, minus some. The data contain 150,000 to 250,000 clones, 45% to 75% of them singletons. Overall study results and limits: With patients, TCR sharing proved less clear than in mice, a difference possibly related to HLA. Relative to normal scalp, lesional scalp, especially alopecia totalis/universalis, showed higher clonality.

Described treatment: oral pan-JAK inhibitor, 5-10 mg twice daily. The specimen was CD4+ T cells sorted from blood, collected at week 4, from a patient treated with tofacitinib. The TCR comes from a human donor with alopecia areata.

CDR3 residues: CASSLRDTAVQETQYF. DNA for the CDR3: TGTGCCAGCAGCTTGAGGGACACAGCTGTACAAGAGACCCAGTACTTC. The genes are TRBV5-4 and TRBJ2-5, with D possibly being TRBD1 (6 bases). Trimming cost V 1 base and J 2 bases, with 15 bases left between them. Germline V gene sequence: CDR1 SGHNT, CDR2 YYREEE (reference sequence). There are 16 residues in the CDR3.